These T cell receptor beta chains were read from a single sample in a study of T cells in Graves' hyperthyroidism and ophthalmopathy. TCRdb used MiXCR to reprocess the multiplex PCR reads, holding one entry per CDR3 protein. The sample shows around 250,000 distinct CDR3 sequences, approximately 15% of them seen only once. Material: blood. These receptors came from a woman aged 40 to 55 with Graves' hyperthyroidism that later progressed to Graves' ophthalmopathy. Both conserved end residues are part of each CDR3. D genes are given only for firm matches. Expanded clones get a size class; other rows say once, few or many, or leave the size out.

TRBJ2-7 TRBV5-8 many TRBD1 TGTGCCAGCAGCTCCCGGGACAGCGCGAGCTACGAGCAGTACTTC CASSSRDSASYEQYF
TRBJ2-2 TRBV2 many - TGTGCCAGCAGTGAATGGGGAGTACTGCTTAAGCGGGAGCTGTTTTTT CASSEWGVLLKRELFF
TRBJ2-5 TRBV6-1 - TRBD2 TGTGCCAGCAGTCCTACGGCTAGCGGGAGAAGCTATGAGACCCAGTACTTC CASSPTASGRSYETQYF
TRBJ1-4 TRBV2 many - TGTGCCAGCCGTAGGGTCAATGAAAAACTGTTTTTT CASRRVNEKLFF
TRBJ1-6 TRBV9 many TRBD1 TGTGCCAGCAGCGTAACCGGGACAGGTTCACCCCTCCACTTT CASSVTGTGSPLHF
TRBJ2-5 TRBV4-1 many TRBD2 TGCGCCAGCAGCCAAGATTGGTCTAGCGGAGGGAATCAAGAGACCCAGTACTTC CASSQDWSSGGNQETQYF
TRBJ1-2 TRBV12-3/TRBV12-4 many - TGTGCCAGCAGTTTCCACAGGGCGAACTATGGCTACACCTTC CASSFHRANYGYTF
TRBJ2-3 TRBV7-9 - - TGTGCCAGCAGCTTGGCCACGGCGGGATTTACAGATACGCAGTATTTT CASSLATAGFTDTQYF
TRBJ2-7 TRBV11-2 many TRBD2 TGTGCCAGCAGCCGGACTAGCGGGAGACGAACCTCCTACGAGCAGTACTTC CASSRTSGRRTSYEQYF
TRBJ2-7 TRBV20-1 many TRBD2 TGCAGTGCGCCGACCGGGACTAGCGGCGACTACGAGCAGTACTTC CSAPTGTSGDYEQYF
TRBJ1-5 TRBV6-2/TRBV6-3 many - TGTGCCAGCAGTTACCCCCCCTCCCGGGGATTGGATCCTAGCAATCAGCCCCAGCATTTT CASSYPPSRGLDPSNQPQHF
TRBJ2-7 TRBV3-1 many TRBD1 TGTGCCAGCAGCCAGTACAGGGGGTTTATCTACGAGCAGTACTTC CASSQYRGFIYEQYF
TRBJ1-1 TRBV11-2 many - TGTGCCAGCAGCTTAGAAGCGTCGACTGAAGCTTTCTTT CASSLEASTEAFF
TRBJ2-1 TRBV28 - - TGTGCCAGCAGTTCGGAAGGGAGTGCGTCCTACAATGAGCAGTTCTTC CASSSEGSASYNEQFF
TRBJ1-6 TRBV11-2 many TRBD1 TGTGCCAGCAGCTTACAGTCAGGGGGCAATTCACCCCTCCACTTT CASSLQSGGNSPLHF
TRBJ2-5 TRBV7-2 - TRBD2 TGTGCCAGCAGCTTAGGGACTAGCGGGAGTTATGAGACCCAGTACTTC CASSLGTSGSYETQYF
TRBJ1-6 TRBV19 many TRBD1 TGTGCCAGTACACGCTTGACAGGGGAGAATTCACCCCTCCACTTT CASTRLTGENSPLHF
TRBJ1-1 TRBV5-5 many - TGTGCCAGCAGCGCACAGGGAAGGAGTCACATGAACACTGAAGCTTTCTTT CASSAQGRSHMNTEAFF
TRBJ2-1 TRBV3-1 few - TGTGCCAGCAGCCACCCAGCCGGGACTTACAATGAGCAGTTCTTC CASSHPAGTYNEQFF
TRBJ1-5 TRBV19 many - TGTGCCAGTAGCCGGGGGGGCAGGAATCAGCCCCAGCATTTT CASSRGGRNQPQHF
TRBJ2-1 TRBV4-1 many - TGCGCCAGCAGCCAAGATATCAGGACTAATGAGCAGTTCTTC CASSQDIRTNEQFF
TRBJ2-1 TRBV20-1 - - TGCAGTGCGCTTCCCGGGCCTCGAAACTACAATGATCAGTGCTTC CSALPGPRNYNDQCF
TRBJ2-1 TRBV7-9 many - TGTGCCAGCAGCTTACAGCGGGCTAATGAGCAGTTCTTC CASSLQRANEQFF
TRBJ2-2 TRBV2 - - TGTGCCAGCAGTGGGACCGACACCGGGGAGCTGTTTTTT CASSGTDTGELFF
TRBJ2-2 TRBV28 many - TGTGCCAGCAGCTACGACGGGACGCCCGGGGAGCTGTTTTTT CASSYDGTPGELFF
TRBJ2-7 TRBV11-3 - TRBD2 TGTGCCAGCAGCCAGGGGGTAGCGGGAGCCCACGAGCAGTACTTC CASSQGVAGAHEQYF
TRBJ2-1 TRBV4-1 many - TGCGCCAGCAGCCAAGATTGGGCCGACGAGCAGTTCTTC CASSQDWADEQFF
TRBJ2-7 TRBV5-1 many TRBD2 TGCGCCAGCAGCTTTGAGCGGGAGGGATACGAGCAGTACTTC CASSFEREGYEQYF
TRBJ2-1 TRBV7-9 many TRBD2 TGTGCCAGCAGCTTTTTCGTTGGGAGCGGGATAGACAATGAGCAGTTCTTC CASSFFVGSGIDNEQFF
TRBJ1-2 TRBV27 many - TGTGCCAGCAGTTTACGCGGGTATGGCTACACCTTC CASSLRGYGYTF
TRBJ2-2 TRBV12-3/TRBV12-4 many - TGTGCCAGCAGTTCATTTTACACCGGGGAGCTGTTTTTT CASSSFYTGELFF
TRBJ2-2 TRBV24-1 many - TGTGCCACCAGTGATCGGGACACCAACACCGGGGAGCTGTTTTTT CATSDRDTNTGELFF
TRBJ2-5 TRBV2 - - TGTGCCAGCAGTGATAAAAGGGGTTGGGAGACCCAGTACTTC CASSDKRGWETQYF
TRBJ1-1 TRBV30 many TRBD1 TGTGCCTGGAGCCCCGGTTGGACAGGGGGCCTGAACACTGAAGCTTTCTTT CAWSPGWTGGLNTEAFF
TRBJ1-5 TRBV4-1 many - TGCGCCAGCAGCCAAGAATATACAGGGAATCAGCCCCAGCATTTT CASSQEYTGNQPQHF
TRBJ1-1 TRBV24-1 many - TGTGCCACCAGTGGCCGGACAGAAACTGAAGCTTTCTTT CATSGRTETEAFF
TRBJ2-5 TRBV6-1 many TRBD1 TGTGCCAGCAGTTATACGTGGACAGGGGTAGGGGAGACCCAGTACTTC CASSYTWTGVGETQYF
TRBJ2-1 TRBV3-1 - TRBD2 TGTGCCAGCAGCCAAGACCTGGGACTAGCGGGAGGGTCGGGTGAGCAGTTCTTC CASSQDLGLAGGSGEQFF
TRBJ2-7 TRBV6-1 many TRBD1 TGTGCCAGCAGTTCTCTGGGACAGGGGACCTCCTACGAGCAGTACTTC CASSSLGQGTSYEQYF
TRBJ1-1 TRBV7-8 many - TGTGCCAGCAGCTTAAGGTACCCGCCGAACACTGAAGCTTTCTTT CASSLRYPPNTEAFF
TRBJ2-1 TRBV20-1 many - TGCAGTGCTAGAGATTGGTCTAGCCCCCACAATGAGCAGTTCTTC CSARDWSSPHNEQFF
TRBJ2-2 TRBV7-8 few TRBD2 TGTGCCAGCAGCCTTAGCGGGAGAAACACCGGGGAGCTGTTTTTT CASSLSGRNTGELFF
TRBJ2-7 TRBV10-1 few TRBD2 TGCGCCAGCAGTCCACGTCCCGGACTAGCGGATTCATCCTACGAGCAGTACTTC CASSPRPGLADSSYEQYF
TRBJ2-2 TRBV27 - - TGTGCCAGCACGGCGGGACCGAACACCGGGGAGCTGTTTTTT CASTAGPNTGELFF
TRBJ2-7 TRBV11-2 many - TGTGCCAGCAGTTACGGAGGGGGAGCCTACGAGCAGTACTTC CASSYGGGAYEQYF
TRBJ2-3 TRBV6-5 many TRBD1 TGTGCCAGCAGTTACTCCCCGACAGGGTGGAACACAGATACGCAGTATTTT CASSYSPTGWNTDTQYF
TRBJ2-7 TRBV20-1 - - TGCAGTGCTGATAGCGGTAAAAGCTCCTACGAGCAGTACTTC CSADSGKSSYEQYF
TRBJ2-7 TRBV6-1 many TRBD2 TGTGCCAGCAGTGAGTGGACTAGCGGCACCTACGAGCAGTACTTC CASSEWTSGTYEQYF
TRBJ1-2 TRBV28 few - TGTGCCAGCAGCTCCCCCCCGACAGCTAACTATGGCTACACCTTC CASSSPPTANYGYTF
TRBJ2-7 TRBV10-3 many TRBD1 TGTGCCACCGAAGGACAGGACTCCTACGAGCAGTACTTC CATEGQDSYEQYF
TRBJ2-7 TRBV4-1 - - TGCGCCAGCAGCCAGAAGGACTCCTACGAGCAGTACTTC CASSQKDSYEQYF
TRBJ2-5 TRBV7-3 many TRBD2 TGTGCCAGCAGCCTAGCGGGGGTTCAAGAGACCCAGTACTTC CASSLAGVQETQYF
TRBJ2-1 TRBV11-2 many TRBD2 TGTGCCAGCAGCTTAGCTCTCTGGGGGACTAGCGGCAATGAGCAGTTCTTC CASSLALWGTSGNEQFF
TRBJ2-7 TRBV4-1 many - TGCGCCAGCAGCCAAGGCCCGGGGGTGAGCGGAGACGAGCAGTACTTC CASSQGPGVSGDEQYF